This TCR beta chain was captured in a study of cytomegalovirus exposure and HLA in healthy donors. Study-wide results and caveats: One variant, a missense change in DCLRE1C, was linked in a later analysis to TCR beta V- and J-gene trimming.

PCR involved 60 Vbeta and 13 Jbeta primers. This table comes from immunoSEQ multiplex PCR, and its TCRdb copy is limited to in-frame clones, with some not included. The sample carries about 180,000 clones, 75% recorded once. In regard to this clone: Its antigen is as yet unknown.

Germline values: CDR1 LNHDA, CDR2 SQIVND (reference sequence). V shed 3 bases and J shed 6 bases, with 15 bases lying between them. The CDR3 totals 15 residues. The material sequenced was PBMCs. The sequence was collected from a male donor in good health and CMV-seronegative. The V call is TRBV19, the J call TRBJ1-5; unclear D gene. CDR3 coding DNA: TGTGCCAGTAGTATTGGCCAATCTGTTTCTCAGCCCCAGCATTTT. Its translation is CASSIGQSVSQPQHF.